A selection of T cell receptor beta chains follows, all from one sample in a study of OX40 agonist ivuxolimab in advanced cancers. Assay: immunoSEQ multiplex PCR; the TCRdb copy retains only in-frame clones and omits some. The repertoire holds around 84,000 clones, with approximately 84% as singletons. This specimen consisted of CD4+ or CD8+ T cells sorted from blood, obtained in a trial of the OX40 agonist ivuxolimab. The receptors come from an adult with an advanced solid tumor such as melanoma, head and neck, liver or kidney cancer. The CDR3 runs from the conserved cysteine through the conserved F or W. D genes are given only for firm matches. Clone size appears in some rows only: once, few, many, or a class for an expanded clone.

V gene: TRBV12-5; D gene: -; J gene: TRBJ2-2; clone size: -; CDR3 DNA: TGTGCTAGTGGCACCGGGACGGAGAGTACCGGGGAGCTGTTTTTT; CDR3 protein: CASGTGTESTGELFF
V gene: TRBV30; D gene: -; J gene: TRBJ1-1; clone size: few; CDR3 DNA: TGTGCCTGGAGTGTGGAGGGGGAACGCGTTGAAGCTTTCTTT; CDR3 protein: CAWSVEGERVEAFF
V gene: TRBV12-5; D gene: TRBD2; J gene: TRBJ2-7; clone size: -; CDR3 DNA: TGTGCTAGAGATAGCGGGACCTCCTACGAGCAGTACTTC; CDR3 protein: CARDSGTSYEQYF
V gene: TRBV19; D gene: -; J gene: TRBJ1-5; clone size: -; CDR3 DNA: TGTGCCAGTAGTATAAACGCCCAGGGGCCCCAGCATTTT; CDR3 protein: CASSINAQGPQHF
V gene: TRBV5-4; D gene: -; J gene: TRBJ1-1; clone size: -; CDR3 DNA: TGTGCCAGCAGCTTGCAGGCAGGGACAGAAGCTTTCTTT; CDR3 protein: CASSLQAGTEAFF
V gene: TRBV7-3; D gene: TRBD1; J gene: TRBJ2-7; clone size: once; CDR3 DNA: TGTGCCAGCAGCATAATCGCCGACAGGGGGGGATCCTACGAGCAGTACTTC; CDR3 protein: CASSIIADRGGSYEQYF
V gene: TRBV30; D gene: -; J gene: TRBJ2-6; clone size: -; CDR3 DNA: TGTGCGTCGCAGTTCTCTGGGGCCAACGTCCTGACTTTC; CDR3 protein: CASQFSGANVLTF
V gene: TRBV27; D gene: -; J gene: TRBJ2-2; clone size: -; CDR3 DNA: TGTGCCAGCAGTACTAACGGGGAGCTGTTTTTT; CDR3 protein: CASSTNGELFF
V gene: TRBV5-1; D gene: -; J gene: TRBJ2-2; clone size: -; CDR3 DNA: TGCGCCAGCAGCTTAGGAGACACAAATCTTAGAGGACTGTTTTTT; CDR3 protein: CASSLGDTNLRGLFF
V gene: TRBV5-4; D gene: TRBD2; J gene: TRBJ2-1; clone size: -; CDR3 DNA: TGTGCCAGCAGCCTGAAACAGCGGGGGGACCTAAAGAGGCAGTTCTTC; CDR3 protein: CASSLKQRGDLKRQFF
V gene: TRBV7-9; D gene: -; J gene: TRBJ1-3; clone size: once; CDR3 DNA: TGTGCCAGCAGCTTATCAGGAGGCAGCTCTGGAAACACCATATATTTT; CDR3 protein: CASSLSGGSSGNTIYF
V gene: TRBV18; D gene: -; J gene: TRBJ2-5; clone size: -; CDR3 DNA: TGTGCCAGCTCTCCCGGACAGAAAGAGACCCAGTACTTC; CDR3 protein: CASSPGQKETQYF
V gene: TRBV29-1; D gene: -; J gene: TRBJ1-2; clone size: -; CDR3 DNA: TGCAGCGTTGAAACCTGGAATGGCAGGGCAGCTTATGGCTACACCTTC; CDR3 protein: CSVETWNGRAAYGYTF
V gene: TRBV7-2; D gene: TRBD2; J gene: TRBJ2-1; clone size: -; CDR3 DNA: TGTGCCAGCAGCCCTCGACTAGCCGGAGGGAGCAATGAGCAGTTCTTC; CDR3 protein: CASSPRLAGGSNEQFF
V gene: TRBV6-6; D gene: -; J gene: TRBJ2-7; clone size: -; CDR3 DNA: TGTGCCAGCAGCCTTCCAGAAACCTACGAGCAGTACTTC; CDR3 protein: CASSLPETYEQYF
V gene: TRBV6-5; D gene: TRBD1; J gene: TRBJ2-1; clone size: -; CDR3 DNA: TGTGCCAGCAGGAGGGGACAGAACAATGAGCAGTTCTTC; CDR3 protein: CASRRGQNNEQFF
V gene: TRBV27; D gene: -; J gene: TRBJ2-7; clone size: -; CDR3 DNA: TGTGCCAGCAGTCTCCAGTTTCCATCGACGGTAAGCTCCTACGAGCAGTACTTC; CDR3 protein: CASSLQFPSTVSSYEQYF
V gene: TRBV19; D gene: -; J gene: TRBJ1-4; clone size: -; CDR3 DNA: -; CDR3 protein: CASSCGKNCFF
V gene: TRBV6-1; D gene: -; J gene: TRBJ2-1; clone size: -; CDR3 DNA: TGTGCCAGCAGCATTACAACATTCAATGAGCAGTTCTTC; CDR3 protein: CASSITTFNEQFF
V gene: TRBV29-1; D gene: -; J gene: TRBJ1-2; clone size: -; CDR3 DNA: TGCAGCGTTGAATGGGTGGAGGGTCGCTACACCTTC; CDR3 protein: CSVEWVEGRYTF
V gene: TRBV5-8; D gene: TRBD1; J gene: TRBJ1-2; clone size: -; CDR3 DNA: TGTGCCAGCAGCGTACTCCCGACAGGGGCGGGTGGCTACACCTTC; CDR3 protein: CASSVLPTGAGGYTF
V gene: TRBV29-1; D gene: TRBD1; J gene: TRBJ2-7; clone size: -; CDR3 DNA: TGCAGCGTTGGGTCCGGACAGGGCTTGTACTACTACGAGCAGTACTTC; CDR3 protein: CSVGSGQGLYYYEQYF
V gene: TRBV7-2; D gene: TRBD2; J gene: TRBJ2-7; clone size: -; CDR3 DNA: TGTGCCACCGCCCCTACTAGCGGTACCTACGAGCAGTACTTC; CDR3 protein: CATAPTSGTYEQYF
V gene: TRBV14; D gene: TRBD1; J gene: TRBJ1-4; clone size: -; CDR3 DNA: TGTGCCAGCGGCCGGGACAGGAGTGAAAAACTGTTTTTT; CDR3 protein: CASGRDRSEKLFF
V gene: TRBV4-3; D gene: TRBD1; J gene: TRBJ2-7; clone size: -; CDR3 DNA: TGCGCCAGCAGCCAAGGCAGGGAGACAGGGAACTACGAGCAGTACTTC; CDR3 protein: CASSQGRETGNYEQYF
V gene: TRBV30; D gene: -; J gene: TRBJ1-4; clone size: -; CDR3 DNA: TGTGCCTGGAACTCGCGACAGAGTGAAAAACTGTTTTTT; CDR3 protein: CAWNSRQSEKLFF
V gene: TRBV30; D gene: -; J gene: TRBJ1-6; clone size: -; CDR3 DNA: TGTGCCTGGAGTGTTAGGTCTAATTCACCCCTCCACTTT; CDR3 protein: CAWSVRSNSPLHF
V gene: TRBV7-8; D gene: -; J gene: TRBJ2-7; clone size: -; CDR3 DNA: TGTGCCAGCAGCTTAGCGGTGACCCCCGCCTCCTACGAGCAGTACTTC; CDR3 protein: CASSLAVTPASYEQYF
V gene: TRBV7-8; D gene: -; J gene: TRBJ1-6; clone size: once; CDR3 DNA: TGTGCCAGCAGCTTACGAACGGGACCCTATAATTCACCCCTCCACTTT; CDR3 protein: CASSLRTGPYNSPLHF
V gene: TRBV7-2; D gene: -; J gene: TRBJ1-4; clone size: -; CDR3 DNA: TGTGCCAGCAGCTTAGCGGGGGGCTCGGGGAAACTGTTTTTT; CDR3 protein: CASSLAGGSGKLFF
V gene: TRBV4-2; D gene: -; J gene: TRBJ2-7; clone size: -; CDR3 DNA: TGTGCCAGCAGCCAAGATGGGCAGGGCACCTACGAGCAGTACTTC; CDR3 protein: CASSQDGQGTYEQYF
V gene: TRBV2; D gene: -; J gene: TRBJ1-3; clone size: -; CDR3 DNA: TGTGCCAGCAGGAAGACAGGCTCTGGAAACACCATATATTTT; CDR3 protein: CASRKTGSGNTIYF
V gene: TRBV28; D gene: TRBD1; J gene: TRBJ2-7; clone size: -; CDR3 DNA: TGTGCCAGCAGTTTGGCAGGGGGTATAGAAAGGGACTTC; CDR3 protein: CASSLAGGIERDF
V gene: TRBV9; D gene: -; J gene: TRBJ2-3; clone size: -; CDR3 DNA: TGTGCCAGCAGCGTTTTCGACAGGAACACAGATACGCAGTATTTT; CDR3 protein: CASSVFDRNTDTQYF